What follows is one T cell receptor beta chain and its context. The antigen is undetermined. Germline V gene data show CDR1 as MDHEN and CDR2 as SYDVKM. The CDR3 totals 16 residues. Between the trimmed V and J ends, which lost 3 bases and 4 bases, there was a span of 16 bases. Only in-frame clones appear in the TCRdb table, and some are missing; sequencing was by immunoSEQ multiplex PCR. Among under 200,000 clones listed, about nine tenths were seen once. These data originate in a study of T cell responses to AZD1222 COVID-19 vaccine. Findings and caveats of the study: Spike as a whole was targeted by vaccine-associated CD4 TCRs, dominant at 160-218 and 743-854. White British ancestry dominated among donors, who included more females, and clonal diversity was possibly underestimated.

The sequences come from peripheral blood, collected on day 0 of AZD1222 vaccination. The chain couples TRBV28 to TRBJ1-3, with D tentatively TRBD1 (5 bases). The receptor comes from an adult in good health. CDR3 residues: CASSFRTRLLGNTIYF. The CDR3 DNA is TGTGCCAGCAGTTTTAGGACACGGCTCCTCGGAAACACCATATATTTT.